The 5 T cell receptor beta chains presented below share a single source sample, sequenced in a study of shared clonotypes between healthy human individuals. TCRdb keeps only in-frame clones here, not all; method: immunoSEQ multiplex PCR. The sample includes about 2.3 million clones, under 95% seen only once; the top ten take 0.37%. The source material was naive CD4+ T cells from PBMCs. Subset indicated: CD45RA+ positively selected. Receptors originate from a man between 18 and 29 years old in good health. Some clones in this sample may be carry-over from other donors' samples.

The V call is TRBV7-2, the J call TRBJ2-5; perhaps TRBD1 as D (5 bases). V was cut by 1 base and J by 2 bases, with 20 bases left in between. The CDR3 runs to 18 residues. Per germline, CDR1 SGHTA and CDR2 FQGNSA. This chain's CDR3 is CASSLGGRKGLVQETQYF. CDR3 nucleotides: TGTGCCAGCAGCTTAGGGGGCAGGAAGGGCCTAGTACAAGAGACCCAGTACTTC.

CDR3 residues: CASSIVGRTFSGANVLTF. As DNA, the CDR3 is TGTGCCAGTAGTATAGTAGGTCGAACCTTCTCTGGGGCCAACGTCCTGACTTTC. This chain links TRBV19 with TRBJ2-6; D not resolved. Germline V gene lookup returns CDR1 LNHDA and CDR2 SQIVND (reference sequence). The CDR3 spans 18 residues. Between the trimmed V and J ends, which lost 1 base and 0 bases, there was a span of 13 bases.

For this clone: At the DNA level, this CDR3 is encoded by other sequences in the same sample as well. The J gene is TRBJ2-3, the V gene TRBV7-3, with 11 bases lining up with TRBD2. Germline V CDR1 and CDR2: SGHTA, FQGTGA. CDR3 length: 16 amino acids. Trimming removed 2 bases from V and 2 bases from J; junction bases left unmatched: 3. The CDR3 loop is CASSLGTSGTTDTQYF. For the CDR3, the DNA is TGTGCCAGCAGCTTAGGGACTAGCGGCACCACAGATACGCAGTATTTT.

Here the CDR3 DNA reads TGTGCCAGTAGTCAACTAGCGGGACCTGGCTACGAGCAGTACTTC. Its translation: CASSQLAGPGYEQYF. This sequence joins TRBV19 and TRBJ2-7; TRBD2 aligns across 10 bases. The V segment lost 5 bases and the J segment 3 bases; nucleotides outside the gene matches: 7. CDR1 and CDR2 (germline): LNHDA, SQIVND (reference sequence). This CDR3 spans 15 amino acids.

Notes on this clone: The same CDR3 also results from other DNA sequences found in this sample. This chain joins TRBV7-9 and TRBJ2-2; D not resolved. The germline CDR1 and CDR2 sequences are SEHNR and FQNEAQ (reference sequence). CDR3 length equals 12 residues. Trimming removed 5 bases from V and 2 bases from J, with 3 bases in between. This chain's CDR3 is CASSVNTGELFF. The CDR3 nucleotides are TGTGCCAGCAGCGTCAACACCGGGGAGCTGTTTTTT.